Sequencing of this T cell receptor beta chain was carried out in a study of blood T cell repertoires in COVID-19. The CDR3 is 14 amino acids. Germline V gene data show CDR1 as SGHRS and CDR2 as YFSETQ. Trimming took off 3 bases at V and 1 base at J, with 8 bases between the two ends. Measured with immunoSEQ multiplex PCR; TCRdb has only the in-frame clones, and not every one. The sample lists around 40,000 clones, 65% to 90% occurring once. The TCR comes from a human donor in a cohort sampled during active COVID-19. Sequenced sample: peripheral blood. The V and J genes are TRBV5-1 and TRBJ2-1; a weak D match, TRBD1 (6 bases). CDR3 residues: CASSSGESYNEQFF. The CDR3 bases are TGCGCCAGCAGCTCAGGGGAATCCTACAATGAGCAGTTCTTC.